Presented here are 8 T cell receptor beta chains from one specimen sequenced in a study of CD8+ T cells in alopecia areata. RNA was extracted and reverse transcribed into cDNA as the sequencing template. Sequencing used immunoSEQ multiplex PCR; TCRdb keeps in-frame clones, though not all of them. The table has more than 130,000 clones, approximately 80% seen once. This sample's treatment: oral pan-JAK inhibitor, 5-10 mg twice daily. The specimen was CD8+ T cells sorted from blood, collected at week 4, from a patient treated with tofacitinib. These receptors were collected from a human donor with alopecia areata.

The chain joins TRBV29-1 to TRBJ2-7, with 8 bases that match TRBD1. J gave up 3 bases and V 6 bases, and 7 bases lay outside the gene matches. Germline CDR1 SQVTM, CDR2 ANQGSEA. The CDR3 has 13 residues. The CDR3 DNA reads TGCAGCGTACAGGGGGTCTATCTCTACGAGCAGTACTTC. This codes for CSVQGVYLYEQYF.

The rearrangement joins TRBV7-8 to TRBJ1-5; no reliable D call. From germline, CDR1 is SGHVS and CDR2 FQNEAQ. Trimming shortened V by 2 bases and J by 8 bases, and 16 bases separated the two germline ends. CDR3 length: 15 amino acids. The DNA of the CDR3 is TGTGCCAGCAGCTTAAGGATGGCCGGCGTGGAGCCCCAGCATTTT. Translating it yields CASSLRMAGVEPQHF. The whole variable domain, remainder taken from reference TRBV7-8 and TRBJ1-5, is GAGVSQSPRYKVAKRGQDVALRCDPISGHVSLFWYQQALGQGPEFLTYFQNEAQLDKSGLPSDRFFAERPEGSVSTLKIQRTQQEDSAVYLCASSLRMAGVEPQHFGDGTRLSIL.

A few counts support this clone. The chain combines TRBV29-1 with TRBJ2-7; D gene uncertain. The CDR3 loop spans 12 amino acids. Germline CDR1 SQVTM, CDR2 ANQGSEA. Trimming stripped 7 bases from V and 3 bases from J, with 13 bases between. The CDR3 DNA reads TGCAGCGCCCAGACTGGAAACTACGAGCAGTACTTC. This gives the protein CSAQTGNYEQYF.

This clone was seen more than once but under ten times. This chain joins TRBV27 and TRBJ1-5; D is unresolved. The CDR3 totals 14 residues. The V gene's germline CDR1 is MNHEY and CDR2 SMNVEV (reference sequence). Trimming left V 10 bases short and J 6 bases short, with 19 bases between. CDR3 DNA: TGTGCCAACCCACCGGGAAAAAGAATTCAGCCCCAGCATTTT. As protein: CANPPGKRIQPQHF.

The CDR3 nucleotides read TGTGCCAGCAGCTTGGGCTACCTGACGAACACTGAAGCTTTCTTT. It specifies CASSLGYLTNTEAFF. This chain links TRBV5-4 with TRBJ1-1, with unresolved D. The CDR3 sequence is 15 residues long. CDR1 is SGHNT and CDR2 is YYREEE in the germline V gene (reference sequence). Deletions cut 0 bases from V and 1 base from J, with 10 bases between. The variable domain in full, completed from reference TRBV5-4 and TRBJ1-1, reads ETGVTQSPTHLIKTRGQQVTLRCSSQSGHNTVSWYQQALGQGPQFIFQYYREEENGRGNFPPRFSGLQFPNYSSELNVNALELDDSALYLCASSLGYLTNTEAFFGQGTRLTVV.

The chain employs TRBV4-3 and TRBJ2-1, with 9 bases identical to TRBD1. From germline, CDR1 is LGHNA and CDR2 YSLEER. This CDR3 is 15 amino acids long. With 6 bases clipped from V and 6 bases from J, the junction kept 9 bases outside the gene matches. Here the CDR3 DNA reads TGCGCCAGCAGGTCCGGGACAGGGATTTCCAATGAGCAGTTCTTC. Its protein is CASRSGTGISNEQFF.

The chain recombines TRBV7-9 with TRBJ2-7, with D perhaps TRBD1 or TRBD2 (5 bases each). CDR1 and CDR2 (germline): SEHNR, FQNEAQ (reference sequence). The CDR3 has 15 amino acids. Trimming took off 5 bases at V and 4 bases at J, with 18 bases between the two ends. CDR3 in amino acids: CASSPTSGRPYEQYF. DNA of the CDR3: TGTGCCAGCAGCCCCACTTCGGGACGTCCATACGAGCAGTACTTC.

The genes are TRBV9 and TRBJ2-5; D possibly corresponds to TRBD1 (7 bases). V gave up 4 bases and J gave up 4 bases, with 14 bases separating them. The CDR3 runs 14 residues. Per germline, CDR1 SGDLS and CDR2 YYNGEE. The CDR3 DNA reads TGTGCCAGCAGCAGGGGGCTAGCGCCAGAGACCCAGTACTTC. This translates into CASSRGLAPETQYF.